Listed here are 10 T cell receptor beta chains from one sample, sequenced in a study of T cells in Graves' hyperthyroidism and ophthalmopathy. Regions amplified from RNA transcripts were the TCR beta CDR3 regions. The primer set for the first-round RT-PCR of the TCR CDR3 was HTBI. TCRdb re-derived calls from the multiplex PCR reads in MiXCR, one entry per CDR3 protein. Here the sample spans 600,000 or so distinct CDR3 sequences, more than 45% being singletons. Material: peripheral blood or thyroid tissue (not recorded which). The receptors shown here come from a young woman with Graves' hyperthyroidism.

This rearrangement joins TRBV20-1 to TRBJ2-7; D perhaps matches TRBD2 (5 bases). Trimming stripped 6 bases from V and 2 bases from J, with 20 bases between. The germline gives CDR1 DFQATT, CDR2 SNEGSKA (reference sequence). The length of the CDR3 is 15 residues. The CDR3 spells CSANPDGERTYEQYF. The DNA for the CDR3 is TGCAGTGCCAACCCCGACGGGGAGAGGACCTACGAGCAGTACTTC.

This chain connects TRBV25-1 to TRBJ1-6; D not resolved. CDR3 length equals 17 residues. Looked up from germline, CDR1 is MGHDK and CDR2 is SYGVNS. The V end was cut by 1 base, the J end by 9 bases, with 19 bases between. In DNA form, the CDR3 reads TGTGCCAGCAGTGAATGGGGTGAGGCCCCCGGAATTTCACCCCTCCACTTT. As protein: CASSEWGEAPGISPLHF.

V and J are TRBV15 and TRBJ2-7; 7 nucleotides align to TRBD1. This CDR3 region has 16 residues. J lost 2 bases, V lost 3 bases, and 10 bases had no gene match. CDR1 is LNHNV and CDR2 is YYDKDF in the germline V gene (reference sequence). Here the CDR3 reads CATSSRDRDRTYEQYF. The CDR3 DNA reads TGTGCCACCAGCAGCAGAGACAGGGACCGTACCTACGAGCAGTACTTC.

This clonotype was detected ten times or more. This chain links TRBV10-3 with TRBJ1-6; D possibly corresponds to TRBD1 (6 bases). Germline V gene sequence: CDR1 ENHRY, CDR2 SYGVKD. V was pared by 0 bases and J by 7 bases, with 13 bases between. The CDR3 has 16 residues. The DNA of the CDR3 is TGTGCCATCAGTGAGTCGTGGGGGGGGCTCAATTCACCCCTCCACTTT. Its translation is CAISESWGGLNSPLHF.

This sequence joins TRBV7-3 and TRBJ2-5; 10 bases agree with TRBD2. Germline CDR1 SGHTA, CDR2 FQGTGA. The CDR3 sequence is 15 residues long. V trimming: 5 bases; J trimming: 5 bases; junction bases outside the gene matches: 8. CDR3 sequence: CASSPGTSERETQYF. The CDR3 DNA reads TGTGCCAGCAGCCCCGGGACTAGCGAGCGGGAGACCCAGTACTTC. Full variable domain (outside the CDR3, taken from reference TRBV7-3 and TRBJ2-5): GAGVSQTPSNKVTEKGKYVELRCDPISGHTALYWYRQSLGQGPEFLIYFQGTGAADDSGLPNDRFFAVRPEGSVSTLKIQRTERGDSAVYLCASSPGTSERETQYFGPGTRLLVL.

The chain employs TRBV7-6 and TRBJ1-1; TRBD1 aligns across 7 bases. The trim removed 1 base at V and 5 bases at J, leaving 7 bases unmatched. Germline CDR1 reads SGHVS; CDR2 reads FNYEAQ. This CDR3 region has 15 residues. The CDR3 is CASSLGAGGETEAFF. DNA for the CDR3: TGTGCCAGCAGCTTAGGGGCAGGGGGGGAGACTGAAGCTTTCTTT.

This clonotype was observed many times. The J gene is TRBJ2-6, the V gene TRBV29-1; D not resolved. V dropped 2 bases and J dropped 1 base, with 3 bases sitting between them. The CDR3 extends over 13 amino acids. The V gene's germline CDR1 is SQVTM and CDR2 ANQGSEA. CDR3 protein: CSVESSGANVLTF. CDR3 DNA: TGCAGCGTTGAATCATCTGGGGCCAACGTCCTGACTTTC. Full variable domain (rest looked up from reference TRBV29-1 and TRBJ2-6): SAVISQKPSRDICQRGTSLTIQCQVDSQVTMMFWYRQQPGQSLTLIATANQGSEATYESGFVIDKFPISRPNLTFSTLTVSNMSPEDSSIYLCSVESSGANVLTFGAGSRLTVL.

V usage is TRBV15 and J usage is TRBJ2-3; TRBD1 aligns across 7 bases. The CDR3 length is 15 residues. After removal of 4 bases from V and 5 bases from J, the junction contained 9 bases not matched to a gene. Per the germline V gene, CDR1 is LNHNV and CDR2 is YYDKDF (reference sequence). The CDR3 DNA follows: TGTGCCACCAGCATAATCAGGGGGTACGGAGATACGCAGTATTTT. Protein sequence: CATSIIRGYGDTQYF.

The CDR3 DNA follows: TGTGCCAGCTCACCTGGGGGGCTGAGTGAAGCTTTCTTT. Translated: CASSPGGLSEAFF. V and J are TRBV6-1 and TRBJ1-1, with D possibly TRBD1 on 6 matching bases. Germline CDR1 MNHNS, CDR2 SASEGT. CDR3 length: 13 residues. V lost 8 bases and J lost 7, with 17 bases in between.

This clonotype came up a few times. V and J are TRBV20-1 and TRBJ1-5; D gene ambiguous. Germline lookup yields CDR1 DFQATT and CDR2 SNEGSKA (reference sequence). The CDR3 runs 14 residues. Trimming removed 1 base at V and 3 bases at J, with 10 bases between. As DNA, the CDR3 is TGCAGTGCTAGAGGGTCGAGTTTCAATCAGCCCCAGCATTTT. Translating gives CSARGSSFNQPQHF.